The sequence of this TCR beta chain was determined in a study of PD-1 blockade in classical Hodgkin lymphoma. Autologous stem cell transplantation was followed by relapse in every patient, and brentuximab vedotin exposure varied. Profiled with immunoSEQ multiplex PCR; TCRdb holds only in-frame clones, not every one. The sample has about 97,000 clones; approximately 80% are singletons. With 3 bases clipped from V and 3 bases from J, the junction kept 3 bases outside the gene matches. CDR3 size: 15 residues. The germline V gene encodes CDR1 SGHRS and CDR2 YFSETQ. The sequenced sample was peripheral blood mononuclear cells (PBMCs), obtained at baseline. The chain carries TRBV5-1 and TRBJ2-1; 10 nucleotides line up with TRBD2. The sequence was obtained from a human donor with classical Hodgkin lymphoma. CDR3 sequence: CASSYGLADYNEQFF. The DNA of the CDR3 is TGCGCCAGCAGCTACGGACTAGCGGACTACAATGAGCAGTTCTTC.